The rows below give T cell receptor beta chains drawn from one sample of a study of radiation and T cells in renal cell carcinoma. This table comes from immunoSEQ multiplex PCR, and its TCRdb copy is limited to in-frame clones, with some not included. The data contain 22,000 or so clones, around 49% of them singletons. Here the sequenced sample was tumor tissue, taken from a patient whose treatment included radiotherapy and nephrectomy. Receptor source: a woman aged 45 to 65 with renal cell carcinoma. The CDR3 runs from the conserved cysteine through the conserved F or W. Fields, in order: CDR3 protein, CDR3 DNA, J gene, V gene, D gene, clone size. The D gene is left open where the match is weak. Rows may omit the clone size; those that give it use once, few, many or a size class.

cdr3_aa: CASSPDRSSYEQYF; cdr3_nt: TGTGCCAGCAGCCCTGACAGGTCCTCCTACGAGCAGTACTTC; j_call: TRBJ2-7; v_call: TRBV7-6; d_call: NA; clone_size: many
cdr3_aa: CSVEGSERGGLDEQFF; cdr3_nt: TGCAGCGTTGAAGGGTCAGAACGGGGGGGCCTCGATGAGCAGTTCTTC; j_call: TRBJ2-1; v_call: TRBV29-1; d_call: TRBD2; clone_size: NA
cdr3_aa: CASSPSTGSNQPQHF; cdr3_nt: TGTGCCAGCAGCCCATCAACAGGAAGCAATCAGCCCCAGCATTTT; j_call: TRBJ1-5; v_call: TRBV4-2; d_call: NA; clone_size: few
cdr3_aa: CSVGSPSEAFF; cdr3_nt: TGCAGCGTTGGGTCTCCCTCCGAAGCTTTCTTT; j_call: TRBJ1-1; v_call: TRBV29-1; d_call: NA; clone_size: few
cdr3_aa: CASSLEGQWIPDTIYF; cdr3_nt: TGTGCCAGCAGCTTGGAAGGACAGTGGATTCCTGACACCATATATTTT; j_call: TRBJ1-3; v_call: TRBV9; d_call: NA; clone_size: NA
cdr3_aa: CASTADRLYGYTF; cdr3_nt: TGTGCCAGCACCGCCGACAGACTCTATGGCTACACCTTC; j_call: TRBJ1-2; v_call: TRBV6-1; d_call: NA; clone_size: NA
cdr3_aa: CASSLAERKAADTQYF; cdr3_nt: TGCGCCAGCAGCTTGGCCGAGCGGAAAGCGGCAGATACGCAGTATTTT; j_call: TRBJ2-3; v_call: TRBV5-1; d_call: NA; clone_size: NA
cdr3_aa: CASSPGGQTISNQPQHF; cdr3_nt: TGTGCCAGCTCACCAGGGGGACAGACCATTAGCAATCAGCCCCAGCATTTT; j_call: TRBJ1-5; v_call: TRBV18; d_call: TRBD1; clone_size: NA
cdr3_aa: CASSSWVGTNEQFF; cdr3_nt: TGTGCCAGCAGCTCATGGGTCGGGACCAATGAGCAGTTCTTC; j_call: TRBJ2-1; v_call: TRBV7-2; d_call: NA; clone_size: NA
cdr3_aa: CSVGQGFSEQYF; cdr3_nt: TGCAGCGTGGGACAGGGGTTTTCCGAGCAGTACTTC; j_call: TRBJ2-7; v_call: TRBV29-1; d_call: TRBD1; clone_size: NA
cdr3_aa: CASTRGQGNTRELFF; cdr3_nt: TGTGCCAGCACCAGGGGACAGGGGAACACCAGGGAGCTGTTTTTT; j_call: TRBJ2-2; v_call: TRBV9; d_call: TRBD1; clone_size: few
cdr3_aa: CASSLDSQGYTF; cdr3_nt: TGTGCCAGCAGCTTGGACAGTCAAGGCTACACCTTC; j_call: TRBJ1-2; v_call: TRBV7-9; d_call: NA; clone_size: NA
cdr3_aa: CSVEASGGGWEQFF; cdr3_nt: TGCAGCGTTGAAGCTAGCGGGGGAGGGTGGGAGCAGTTCTTC; j_call: TRBJ2-1; v_call: TRBV29-1; d_call: TRBD2; clone_size: NA
cdr3_aa: CASSPDRVGAKNIQYF; cdr3_nt: TGTGCCAGCTCACCCGACAGGGTAGGGGCCAAAAACATTCAGTACTTC; j_call: TRBJ2-4; v_call: TRBV18; d_call: TRBD1; clone_size: NA
cdr3_aa: CATSRGLSVGNTGELFF; cdr3_nt: TGTGCCACCAGCAGAGGATTATCAGTGGGAAACACCGGGGAGCTGTTTTTT; j_call: TRBJ2-2; v_call: TRBV15; d_call: NA; clone_size: NA
cdr3_aa: CASSIRGKQYF; cdr3_nt: TGTGCCAGTAGTATTCGCGGTAAGCAGTACTTC; j_call: TRBJ2-7; v_call: TRBV19; d_call: NA; clone_size: NA
cdr3_aa: CASSSRTRGLNGGRYTF; cdr3_nt: TGTGCCAGCAGCTCGCGGACAAGAGGCCTCAATGGTGGTCGCTACACCTTC; j_call: TRBJ1-2; v_call: TRBV5-4; d_call: NA; clone_size: NA
cdr3_aa: CASSFGTGGNTIYF; cdr3_nt: TGTGCCAGCAGCTTCGGGACAGGAGGAAACACCATATATTTT; j_call: TRBJ1-3; v_call: TRBV13; d_call: TRBD1; clone_size: many
cdr3_aa: CASTSEGQPQHF; cdr3_nt: TGTGCCAGCACCTCCGAAGGGCAGCCCCAGCATTTT; j_call: TRBJ1-5; v_call: TRBV7-9; d_call: NA; clone_size: few
cdr3_aa: CASRNRGGLSYEQYF; cdr3_nt: TGTGCCAGCAGAAACAGGGGAGGCTTAAGTTACGAGCAGTACTTC; j_call: TRBJ2-7; v_call: TRBV6-1; d_call: NA; clone_size: NA
cdr3_aa: CASSLEGAGYEQYF; cdr3_nt: TGCGCCAGCAGCTTGGAGGGGGCTGGCTACGAGCAGTACTTC; j_call: TRBJ2-7; v_call: TRBV5-1; d_call: TRBD1; clone_size: NA
cdr3_aa: CAWASTGAGYTF; cdr3_nt: TGTGCCTGGGCTTCGACAGGGGCTGGCTACACCTTC; j_call: TRBJ1-2; v_call: TRBV30; d_call: TRBD1; clone_size: few
cdr3_aa: CASSVELAGAYTGELFF; cdr3_nt: TGTGCCAGCAGCGTAGAACTAGCGGGGGCGTACACCGGGGAGCTGTTTTTT; j_call: TRBJ2-2; v_call: TRBV9; d_call: TRBD2; clone_size: once
cdr3_aa: CSVDIPNEQFF; cdr3_nt: TGCAGCGTGGATATACCTAATGAGCAGTTCTTC; j_call: TRBJ2-1; v_call: TRBV29-1; d_call: NA; clone_size: NA
cdr3_aa: CATSPQIDGSYEQYF; cdr3_nt: TGTGCCACCAGCCCACAAATTGACGGCTCCTACGAGCAGTACTTC; j_call: TRBJ2-7; v_call: TRBV15; d_call: NA; clone_size: many
cdr3_aa: CASSDTGRYGYTF; cdr3_nt: TGTGCCAGCAGTGATACCGGGCGCTATGGCTACACCTTC; j_call: TRBJ1-2; v_call: TRBV6-6; d_call: NA; clone_size: few
cdr3_aa: CASSIRPVVQPQHF; cdr3_nt: TGTGCCAGTAGTATTAGGCCTGTGGTGCAGCCCCAGCATTTT; j_call: TRBJ1-5; v_call: TRBV19; d_call: NA; clone_size: few
cdr3_aa: CAATGANEQFF; cdr3_nt: TGTGCCGCCACGGGGGCTAATGAGCAGTTCTTC; j_call: TRBJ2-1; v_call: TRBV10-3; d_call: NA; clone_size: NA
cdr3_aa: CASSLGVDYNEQFF; cdr3_nt: TGTGCCAGCAGCTTAGGGGTTGATTACAATGAGCAGTTCTTC; j_call: TRBJ2-1; v_call: TRBV7-2; d_call: NA; clone_size: NA
cdr3_aa: CASSLIGGLNTGELFF; cdr3_nt: TGCGCCAGCAGCTTGATCGGGGGCCTGAACACCGGGGAGCTGTTTTTT; j_call: TRBJ2-2; v_call: TRBV5-1; d_call: NA; clone_size: NA
cdr3_aa: CASSQDRRGPYEQYF; cdr3_nt: TGCGCCAGCAGCCAAGATCGACGGGGCCCGTACGAGCAGTACTTC; j_call: TRBJ2-7; v_call: TRBV5-3; d_call: NA; clone_size: NA
cdr3_aa: CASSLITGDPLAYPGSNQPQHF; cdr3_nt: TGTGCCAGCAGCTTAATCACAGGGGATCCTTTAGCATACCCTGGAAGCAATCAGCCCCAGCATTTT; j_call: TRBJ1-5; v_call: TRBV7-8; d_call: TRBD1; clone_size: NA
cdr3_aa: CSVGGGLEAFF; cdr3_nt: TGCAGCGTTGGAGGGGGTCTTGAAGCTTTCTTT; j_call: TRBJ1-1; v_call: TRBV29-1; d_call: NA; clone_size: NA
cdr3_aa: CASSQDLRFSYEQYF; cdr3_nt: TGCGCCAGCAGCCAAGACTTACGGTTTAGCTACGAGCAGTACTTC; j_call: TRBJ2-7; v_call: TRBV4-3; d_call: NA; clone_size: NA
cdr3_aa: CASSPGTIRPYEQYF; cdr3_nt: TGTGCCAGCAGCCCAGGGACTATCCGCCCCTACGAGCAGTACTTC; j_call: TRBJ2-7; v_call: TRBV7-2; d_call: TRBD2; clone_size: few
cdr3_aa: CASSETPGGSYNSPLHF; cdr3_nt: TGTGCCAGCAGCGAAACACCAGGGGGCTCCTATAATTCACCCCTCCACTTT; j_call: TRBJ1-6; v_call: TRBV11-2; d_call: TRBD1; clone_size: medium-sized
cdr3_aa: CSVQGTGGSYGYTF; cdr3_nt: TGCAGCGTTCAGGGGACAGGGGGGTCCTATGGCTACACCTTC; j_call: TRBJ1-2; v_call: TRBV29-1; d_call: TRBD1; clone_size: NA
cdr3_aa: CSVVYRDSKSYEQYF; cdr3_nt: TGCAGCGTAGTTTACCGGGACTCCAAATCATACGAGCAGTACTTC; j_call: TRBJ2-7; v_call: TRBV29-1; d_call: NA; clone_size: NA
cdr3_aa: CSAGLETQYF; cdr3_nt: TGCAGTGCTGGACTAGAGACCCAGTACTTC; j_call: TRBJ2-5; v_call: TRBV20-1; d_call: NA; clone_size: NA
cdr3_aa: CASSLRPPTGVRAKNIQYF; cdr3_nt: TGTGCCAGCAGCTTAAGACCCCCCACAGGGGTTAGGGCCAAAAACATTCAGTACTTC; j_call: TRBJ2-4; v_call: TRBV7-8; d_call: TRBD1; clone_size: NA
cdr3_aa: CAWSVEGTEAFF; cdr3_nt: TGTGCCTGGAGTGTAGAGGGGACTGAAGCTTTCTTT; j_call: TRBJ1-1; v_call: TRBV30; d_call: NA; clone_size: NA